This is a list of T cell receptor beta chains from one sample in a study of cytomegalovirus exposure and HLA in healthy donors. Sequencing used immunoSEQ multiplex PCR; TCRdb keeps in-frame clones, though not all of them. The profile shows about 140,000 clones, 79% of them singletons. Sequencing was done on a sample of PBMCs. The source of these receptors is a man aged 40-55 years in good health and CMV-seropositive. CDR3s include the opening cysteine and the closing phenylalanine or tryptophan. A D gene is named only where the DNA matches it firmly. Size is stated for part of the rows, as once, few or many counts, or as a class when the clone is expanded.

TRBV19	TRBJ1-2	NA	NA	CASRAPSLDFNYGYTF	TGTGCCAGTAGAGCTCCGAGTCTGGACTTTAACTATGGCTACACCTTC
TRBV6-5	TRBJ1-1	NA	TRBD1	CASSEGQENTEAFF	TGTGCCAGCAGTGAGGGACAGGAGAACACTGAAGCTTTCTTT
TRBV19	TRBJ2-2	NA	NA	CASSFQGAGELFF	TGTGCCAGTAGTTTTCAGGGTGCCGGGGAGCTGTTTTTT
TRBV6-6	TRBJ2-1	NA	NA	CASSPNRGGSTNEQFF	TGTGCCAGCAGTCCTAATCGTGGCGGCTCCACGAATGAGCAGTTCTTC
TRBV6-1	TRBJ2-1	NA	NA	CASSEALTEAYNEQFF	TGTGCCAGCAGTGAAGCGCTTACGGAGGCCTACAATGAGCAGTTCTTC
TRBV7-2	TRBJ2-1	NA	TRBD2	CASSFGTSGGFYNEQFF	TGTGCCAGCAGCTTCGGGACTAGCGGGGGATTCTACAATGAGCAGTTCTTC
TRBV19	TRBJ2-1	NA	TRBD2	CASSSPGTSGTNEQFF	TGTGCCAGTAGTTCCCCCGGGACTAGCGGGACCAATGAGCAGTTCTTC
TRBV28	TRBJ2-2	NA	TRBD1	CATLTPGQGARTGELFF	TGTGCCACCCTCACTCCGGGACAGGGGGCGCGGACCGGGGAGCTGTTTTTT
TRBV6-6	TRBJ1-4	NA	TRBD1	CASSSTGSRGREKLFF	TGTGCCAGCAGTTCGACAGGGAGTAGAGGAAGAGAAAAACTGTTTTTT
TRBV9	TRBJ1-1	NA	NA	CASSVGGVNTEAFF	TGTGCCAGCAGCGTAGGTGGAGTGAACACTGAAGCTTTCTTT
TRBV6-1	TRBJ2-7	once	TRBD2	CASILLAEHYEQYF	TGTGCCAGCATTCTACTAGCGGAGCACTACGAGCAGTACTTC
TRBV19	TRBJ2-3	NA	TRBD2	CASSIALAGPDTQYF	TGTGCCAGTAGTATCGCACTAGCGGGACCAGATACGCAGTATTTT
TRBV6-6	TRBJ2-1	NA	TRBD1	CASSPTGEMINEQFF	TGTGCCAGCAGCCCCACAGGGGAGATGATCAATGAGCAGTTCTTC
TRBV10-3	TRBJ1-2	NA	TRBD1	CAISSITGTGEEGYTF	TGTGCCATCAGTTCTATTACCGGGACAGGGGAGGAGGGCTACACCTTC
TRBV2	TRBJ2-7	NA	TRBD2	CASSEAPAGGSHEQYF	TGTGCCAGCAGTGAAGCCCCAGCGGGAGGGTCCCACGAGCAGTACTTC
TRBV5-4	TRBJ1-5	NA	NA	CASHIDRNQPQHF	TGTGCCAGCCACATCGACAGAAATCAGCCCCAGCATTTT
TRBV28	TRBJ1-1	few	TRBD1	CASSAGQGGTEAFF	TGTGCCAGCAGTGCCGGACAGGGAGGGACTGAAGCTTTCTTT
TRBV29-1	TRBJ2-3	once	TRBD2	CSVGSDLGGTDTQYF	TGCAGCGTGGGGAGCGACCTGGGGGGGACAGATACGCAGTATTTT
TRBV5-1	TRBJ1-1	NA	TRBD1	CASSSTGVWGNTEAFF	TGCGCCAGCAGCTCCACAGGGGTATGGGGAAACACTGAAGCTTTCTTT
TRBV19	TRBJ1-5	NA	NA	CASSLYRDTQPQHF	TGTGCCAGTAGTCTATACAGGGATACTCAGCCCCAGCATTTT
TRBV19	TRBJ2-2	NA	NA	CASSPRPQTNTGELFF	TGTGCCAGTAGTCCGCGCCCCCAAACGAACACCGGGGAGCTGTTTTTT
TRBV9	TRBJ2-3	NA	TRBD2	CATSRGSPPDTQYF	TGTGCCACCTCCCGCGGGAGCCCCCCGGATACGCAGTATTTT
TRBV7-6	TRBJ2-1	NA	NA	CASSLTGAGLGGEQFF	TGTGCCAGCAGCTTGACCGGTGCGGGCCTGGGCGGTGAGCAGTTCTTC
TRBV28	TRBJ2-1	NA	NA	CASSPIGGAHNEQFF	TGTGCCAGCAGCCCGATAGGCGGGGCCCACAATGAGCAGTTCTTC
TRBV2	TRBJ2-2	once	NA	CASSRGTNTGELFF	TGTGCCAGCAGCCGCGGGACTAACACCGGGGAGCTGTTTTTT
TRBV5-1	TRBJ2-7	NA	NA	CASSWDSSYEQYF	TGCGCCAGCAGCTGGGACTCTTCCTACGAGCAGTACTTC
TRBV5-1	TRBJ2-1	NA	NA	CASSLPGNNEQFF	TGCGCCAGCAGCTTGCCGGGAAACAATGAGCAGTTCTTC
TRBV6-5	TRBJ2-2	NA	NA	CASRVTGGGAGELFF	TGTGCCAGCAGGGTTACAGGGGGGGGTGCCGGGGAGCTGTTTTTT
TRBV5-1	TRBJ2-7	NA	TRBD1	CASSVTGQVYEQYF	TGCGCCAGCAGCGTCACGGGACAGGTCTACGAGCAGTACTTC
TRBV7-2	TRBJ2-7	NA	NA	CASSPQFHEQYF	TGTGCCAGCAGCCCACAGTTCCACGAGCAGTACTTC
TRBV7-9	TRBJ2-7	NA	NA	CASSSQFLQHYEQYF	TGTGCCAGCAGCTCCCAATTTCTACAGCACTACGAGCAGTACTTC
TRBV5-1	TRBJ2-7	NA	TRBD1	CASSNRDRGYEQYF	TGCGCCAGCAGCAATCGGGACAGGGGCTACGAGCAGTACTTC
TRBV5-1	TRBJ1-2	NA	TRBD1	CASSSGTGGAGYTF	TGCGCCAGCAGCTCTGGGACAGGGGGCGCTGGCTACACCTTC
TRBV2	TRBJ1-2	few	NA	CASSDSLGSYGYTF	TGTGCCAGCAGTGATTCTCTGGGGAGCTATGGCTACACCTTC
TRBV6-5	TRBJ2-3	NA	NA	CASSQFGLGTDTQYF	TGTGCCAGCAGCCAATTCGGGTTAGGCACAGATACGCAGTATTTT
TRBV21-1	TRBJ2-5	few	NA	CASSKEQVARQETQYF	TGTGCCAGCAGCAAAGAACAGGTGGCCAGGCAAGAGACCCAGTACTTC
TRBV6-5	TRBJ1-6	NA	TRBD1	CASSRRDRGSSPLHF	TGTGCCAGCAGTCGCCGGGACAGGGGGTCTTCACCCCTCCACTTT
TRBV6-4	TRBJ2-2	NA	TRBD2	CASSDGIAGVTGELFF	TGTGCCAGCAGTGACGGGATAGCGGGAGTCACCGGGGAGCTGTTTTTT
TRBV6-5	TRBJ2-7	NA	TRBD2	CASRRTGTSDYEQYF	TGTGCCAGCAGAAGGACCGGGACTAGCGACTACGAGCAGTACTTC